These 2 T cell receptor beta chains came from one sample sequenced in a study of blood T cell repertoires in COVID-19. Profiled with immunoSEQ multiplex PCR; TCRdb holds only in-frame clones, not every one. The profile shows about 400,000 clones, approximately 89% of them singletons. The sample was PBMCs or T cells enriched from blood (not recorded which). Every receptor here comes from a woman aged 25 to 45 who had recovered from COVID-19.

J is TRBJ1-5 and V is TRBV6-1, with D possibly TRBD1 on 6 matching bases. Trimming pared 3 bases from V and 11 bases from J, leaving 11 bases between. Germline V CDR1 and CDR2: MNHNS, SASEGT. The CDR3 has 12 amino acids. The CDR3 DNA is TGTGCCAGCAGTGAGCTGGGGACAACCCAGCATTTT. Amino acid sequence: CASSELGTTQHF.

The rearrangement links TRBV4-1 to TRBJ2-3; 8 bases match TRBD2. This CDR3 has 16 residues. Unmatched junction bases numbered 11, after V lost 4 bases and J lost 5 bases. Germline loops: CDR1 MGHRA, CDR2 YSYEKL. Here the CDR3 reads CASSRRTPAGGDTQYF. The CDR3 DNA is TGCGCCAGCAGCCGACGGACTCCCGCGGGGGGAGATACGCAGTATTTT.